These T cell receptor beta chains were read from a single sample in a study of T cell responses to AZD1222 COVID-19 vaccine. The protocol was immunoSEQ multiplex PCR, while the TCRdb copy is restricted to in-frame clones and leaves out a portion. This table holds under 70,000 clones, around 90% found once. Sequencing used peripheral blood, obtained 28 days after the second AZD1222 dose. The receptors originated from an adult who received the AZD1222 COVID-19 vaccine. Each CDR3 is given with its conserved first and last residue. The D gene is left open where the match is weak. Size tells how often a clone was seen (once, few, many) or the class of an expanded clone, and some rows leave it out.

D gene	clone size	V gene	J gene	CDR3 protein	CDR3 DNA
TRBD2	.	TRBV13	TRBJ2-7	CASSPGTSGLQYF	TGTGCCAGCAGTCCCGGGACTAGCGGACTGCAGTACTTC
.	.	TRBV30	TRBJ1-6	CAWSVQLEGGSPLHF	TGTGCCTGGAGTGTTCAGTTGGAGGGAGGTTCACCCCTCCACTTT
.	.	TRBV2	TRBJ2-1	CASSEAWVGEQFF	TGTGCCAGCAGTGAAGCCTGGGTTGGTGAGCAGTTCTTC
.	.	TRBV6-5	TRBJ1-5	CASSYRASNQPQHF	TGTGCCAGCAGTTACCGGGCCAGCAATCAGCCCCAGCATTTT
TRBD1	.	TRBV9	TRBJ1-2	CASSPQGGGGYTF	TGTGCCAGCAGCCCCCAGGGGGGAGGTGGCTACACCTTC
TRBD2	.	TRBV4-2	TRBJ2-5	CASSQDISGRQETQYF	TGTGCCAGCAGCCAAGATATTAGCGGGCGACAAGAGACCCAGTACTTC
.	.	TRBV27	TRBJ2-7	CASSWRDFQSGVYEQYF	TGTGCCAGCAGTTGGCGGGACTTCCAGTCGGGGGTCTACGAGCAGTACTTC
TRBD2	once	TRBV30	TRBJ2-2	CAWSPPRLAGPSGELFF	TGTGCCTGGAGTCCACCCAGACTAGCGGGTCCGTCCGGGGAGCTGTTTTTT
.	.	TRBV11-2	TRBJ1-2	CASSLTDSQGSYTF	TGTGCCAGCAGCTTAACGGACTCCCAGGGGAGCTACACCTTC
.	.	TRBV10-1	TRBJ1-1	CASSYGMNTEAFF	TGCGCCAGCAGTTACGGGATGAACACTGAAGCTTTCTTT
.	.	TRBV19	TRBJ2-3	CASAEGTQTTDTQYF	TGTGCCAGTGCGGAGGGGACTCAAACCACAGATACGCAGTATTTT
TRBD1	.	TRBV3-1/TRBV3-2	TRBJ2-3	CASSLTGTGGIATQYF	TGTGCCAGCAGCTTAACCGGGACAGGGGGTATAGCTACGCAGTATTTT
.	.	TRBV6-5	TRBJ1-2	CASSYREGKGYTF	TGTGCCAGCAGTTACAGAGAGGGAAAGGGCTACACCTTC
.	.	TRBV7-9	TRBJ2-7	CASSLRSYEQYF	TGTGCCAGCAGCTTAAGGTCTTACGAGCAGTACTTC